These 9 T cell receptor beta chains were all obtained from the same sample, sequenced in a study of human T cells and chemical hapten exposure. MiXCR, applied by TCRdb to the RACE reads, yields one record per CDR3 protein. The sample yields tens of thousands of distinct CDR3 sequences, 4% to 4.5% seen once. Described time point: healthy volunteer bleed at 2 weeks. The total RNA was obtained from whole blood that was not fractionated. The source material was whole blood. The receptors shown here come from a human donor in good health. Some clones in this sample may be carry-over from other donors' samples.

The V and J genes are TRBV6-2 or TRBV6-3 and TRBJ2-3; weak D call: TRBD2 (6 bases). Per the germline V gene, CDR1 is MNHEY and CDR2 is SVGEGT. The length of the CDR3 is 14 residues. Trimming removed 4 bases from V and 6 bases from J, with 14 bases in between. The chain's CDR3 is CASSWGLIRDTQYF. The DNA of the CDR3 is TGTGCCAGCAGTTGGGGACTCATCCGCGATACGCAGTATTTT.

This clonotype was recorded many times. The genes are TRBV6-5 and TRBJ2-3; the D gene is possibly TRBD2 (7 bases). The V gene's germline CDR1 is MNHEY and CDR2 SVGAGI. This CDR3 contains 14 residues. V was cut by 6 bases and J by 5 bases, with 15 bases left in between. The CDR3 coding sequence is TGTGCCAGCAGCAGGAAAGCGGGACAAGATACGCAGTATTTT. Amino acids: CASSRKAGQDTQYF.

This clonotype was picked up many times. This sequence joins TRBV5-4 and TRBJ2-7; no clear D gene. V was pared by 5 bases and J by 0 bases, with 12 bases between. CDR1 SGHNT and CDR2 YYREEE come from the germline V gene (reference sequence). The CDR3 is 14 residues long. CDR3 DNA sequence: TGTGCCAGCAGTACGAGAGGAGTCTCCTACGAGCAGTACTTC. It translates to CASSTRGVSYEQYF.

This clonotype has a handful of counts. J is TRBJ2-6 and V is TRBV24-1; D unresolved. Deletions cut 2 bases from V and 0 bases from J, with 7 bases between. In germline, CDR1 is KGHDR, CDR2 SFDVKD. The CDR3 runs 16 residues. CDR3 protein: CATSDSLGSGANVLTF. DNA of the CDR3: TGTGCCACCAGTGATTCCCTAGGCTCTGGGGCCAACGTCCTGACTTTC.

This clonotype was picked up a small number of times. The rearrangement links TRBV29-1 to TRBJ1-2; D is possibly TRBD1 (5 bases). V lost 4 bases and J lost 1, with 10 bases in between. CDR3 length: 13 residues. The germline gives CDR1 SQVTM, CDR2 ANQGSEA. CDR3 in DNA: TGCAGCGTTGTGGGGGTTGGTAACTATGGCTACACCTTC. Its protein is CSVVGVGNYGYTF. Full variable domain (rest looked up from reference TRBV29-1 and TRBJ1-2): SAVISQKPSRDICQRGTSLTIQCQVDSQVTMMFWYRQQPGQSLTLIATANQGSEATYESGFVIDKFPISRPNLTFSTLTVSNMSPEDSSIYLCSVVGVGNYGYTFGSGTRLTVV.

This clonotype was observed many times. The chain has TRBV5-5 and TRBJ1-4, with 7 bases lining up with TRBD1. V trimming: 4 bases; J trimming: 0 bases; junction bases outside the gene matches: 6. The length of the CDR3 is 16 residues. Germline-derived CDR1 and CDR2 are SGHKS and YYEKEE (reference sequence). Here the CDR3 reads CASSPGTAATNEKLFF. In DNA form, the CDR3 reads TGTGCCAGCAGCCCCGGGACAGCAGCAACTAATGAAAAACTGTTTTTT.

Note on this clonotype: It may be a read error: a sequence one base away is much more abundant. The gene calls are TRBV6-2 or TRBV6-3 and TRBJ2-7; 12 bases align to TRBD2. Germline V lookup: CDR1 MNHEY, CDR2 SVGEGT. The ends lost 6 bases at V and 9 bases at J; junction bases unmatched: 9. The CDR3 extends over 14 amino acids. CDR3 region: CASSQRLAGDGQYF. Written as DNA, the CDR3 is TGTGCCAGCAGCCAAAGACTAGCGGGAGACGGGCAGTACTTC.

At least ten counts were recorded for this clonotype. The rearrangement links TRBV5-6 to TRBJ1-1; unclear D gene. Germline CDR1 reads SGHDT; CDR2 reads YYEEEE. Between the trimmed V and J ends, which lost 0 bases and 8 bases, there was a span of 5 bases. This CDR3 has 11 amino acids. This CDR3 is CASSLEEEAFF. The CDR3 DNA reads TGTGCCAGCAGCTTGGAGGAAGAAGCTTTCTTT.

This clonotype was counted many times. J is TRBJ2-5 and V is TRBV18; possibly TRBD2 for D (5 bases). The CDR3 consists of 13 residues. CDR1 is KGHSH and CDR2 is LQKENI in the germline V gene. Trimming took off 3 bases at V and 5 bases at J, with 10 bases between the two ends. CDR3 region: CASSPTTLETQYF. The CDR3 DNA follows: TGTGCCAGCTCACCGACTACCCTGGAGACCCAGTACTTC.